This TCR beta chain was captured by sequencing in a study of cytomegalovirus exposure and HLA in healthy donors. For the study at large: Among roughly 180 million T cells, an earlier analysis found roughly 100 million unique TCR beta sequences.

The PCR made use of 60 Vbeta and 13 Jbeta primers. Repertoires were generated with immunoSEQ multiplex PCR, while TCRdb's copy carries only in-frame clones and drops some. This sample has roughly 130,000 clones; around 83% occur once, and the top ten carry around 1.2%. Germline V CDR1 and CDR2: KGHSH, LQKENI. CDR3 length equals 14 residues. Trimming stripped 0 bases from V and 3 bases from J, with 8 bases between. The donors were healthy bone marrow donors. The receptor was derived from a male donor in good health and CMV-seropositive. Sequencing input: PBMCs. This chain uses TRBV18 with TRBJ2-5; no clear D gene. CDR3 residues: CASSPPHGEETQYF. CDR3 nucleotides: TGTGCCAGCTCACCACCGCACGGAGAAGAGACCCAGTACTTC.